These 11 T cell receptor beta chains originate from one sample sequenced in a study of blood T cells in healthy people across ages. Through a sample-barcoded 5' primer and a J-beta primer mix, a second PCR was run for about 6 to 11 cycles. TCRdb passed the 5' RACE reads through MiXCR, listing each CDR3 protein once. The profile covers some 1.6 million distinct CDR3 sequences, with almost 35% appearing a single time and about 11% taken by the ten largest. Specimen: blood. The receptors were gathered from a woman in her 30s in good health.

This sequence joins TRBV20-1 and TRBJ2-1, with a possible D match to TRBD1 (6 bases). Per the germline V gene, CDR1 is DFQATT and CDR2 is SNEGSKA (reference sequence). The CDR3 is 11 residues long. V lost 5 bases and J 7 bases, leaving 9 bases between the germline ends. CDR3 nucleotide sequence: TGCAGTGCTGGGGGCCTAAATGAGCAGTTCTTC. It codes for CSAGGLNEQFF.

CDR3 nucleotides: TGCGCCAGCAGCTTGAAGGTTAGCGGGAGGTTGTCCTACAATGAGCAGTTCTTC. This gives the protein CASSLKVSGRLSYNEQFF. The chain links TRBV5-1 to TRBJ2-1, with 10 bases identical to TRBD2. V lost 1 base, J lost 1 base, and 8 bases stayed unmatched. CDR3 length: 18 residues. In germline, CDR1 is SGHRS, CDR2 YFSETQ.

V is TRBV20-1 and J is TRBJ2-1; 8 nucleotides match TRBD2. Germline values: CDR1 DFQATT, CDR2 SNEGSKA (reference sequence). J was trimmed by 7 bases and V by 1 base; bases with no gene match: 6. This CDR3 region has 14 residues. The CDR3 sequence: CSARVSGEGNEQFF. The CDR3 region has the DNA TGCAGTGCTAGAGTTAGCGGGGAGGGGAATGAGCAGTTCTTC.

This clonotype was seen at least ten times. The V call is TRBV5-1, the J call TRBJ2-5; D possibly corresponds to TRBD2 (6 bases). V gave up 5 bases and J gave up 0 bases, with 11 bases separating them. Germline CDR1 and CDR2: SGHRS and YFSETQ. This CDR3 is built from 14 residues. The DNA for the CDR3 is TGCGCCAGCAGTTTAACGGGGGACCAAGAGACCCAGTACTTC. Translating it yields CASSLTGDQETQYF.

This rearrangement joins TRBV20-1 to TRBJ2-1; the match to TRBD1 covers 7 bases. CDR1 is DFQATT, CDR2 SNEGSKA, per germline (reference sequence). With V trimmed by 5 bases and J by 7 bases, 8 bases remained unmatched. The CDR3 has 13 residues. This chain's CDR3 is CSAQIRGRNEQFF. DNA of the CDR3: TGCAGTGCTCAGATAAGGGGGCGGAATGAGCAGTTCTTC.

This clonotype has only a few counts. The chain is built from TRBV9 and TRBJ2-7, with D perhaps matching TRBD1 (6 bases). CDR3 length equals 13 residues. Per germline, CDR1 SGDLS and CDR2 YYNGEE. Trimming shortened V by 5 bases and J by 3 bases, and 12 bases separated the two germline ends. The CDR3, as DNA: TGTGCCAGCAGTGAGGGGGTTGGCTACGAGCAGTACTTC. Amino acid sequence: CASSEGVGYEQYF.

The V and J genes are TRBV21-1 and TRBJ1-1; the DNA was not used to check the table's D call, TRBD1. TRBV21-1 is reported as a pseudogene. CDR3 length equals 15 residues. The CDR3: CASSSPGTGTTEAFF. Here the CDR3 DNA reads TGTGCCAGCAGCTCCCCCGGGACAGGGACCACTGAAGCTTTCTTT.

Concerning this clonotype: The junction departs from the called germline gene at one end, perhaps through a read error. This rearrangement joins TRBV9 to TRBJ2-1; D gene ambiguous. The CDR3 consists of 14 residues. CDR1 is SGDLS and CDR2 is YYNGEE in the germline V gene. The CDR3 here is CASSVVTEYSEQFF. The CDR3 DNA sequence: TGTGCCAGCAGCGTAGTAACAGAATACAGTGAGCAGTTCTTC.

The chain combines TRBV5-1 with TRBJ1-4; D unclear. CDR1 and CDR2 from the germline V gene are SGHRS and YFSETQ. The CDR3 runs 16 residues. Between the trimmed V and J ends, which lost 4 bases and 6 bases, there was a span of 19 bases. The CDR3, as DNA: TGCGCCAGCAGCGTTGGTGGCACCTCAAAGGATGAAAAACTGTTTTTT. This encodes CASSVGGTSKDEKLFF.

The chain uses TRBV29-1 and TRBJ2-3; 9 bases agree with TRBD1. The V gene's germline CDR1 is SQVTM and CDR2 ANQGSEA. The V gene end was trimmed by 6 bases and the J gene end by 2 bases; junction bases not matched to a gene: 15. The CDR3 totals 17 residues. The CDR3 region is CSVERDREGYDTDTQYF. The CDR3 nucleotides read TGCAGCGTCGAAAGGGACAGGGAAGGGTATGACACAGATACGCAGTATTTT.

V gene TRBV6-1 combines with J gene TRBJ2-5; D is undetermined. The DNA end is more similar to TRBJ2-7, so the J call may be wrong. This CDR3 has 14 residues. The V gene's germline CDR1 is MNHNS and CDR2 SASEGT. The CDR3 reads CASSERVLGYEQYF. CDR3 bases: TGTGCCAGCAGTGAACGGGTCCTGGGCTACGAGCAGTACTTC.